The T cell receptor (beta chain) described here comes from a study of blood T cell repertoires in COVID-19. The overall study: There were acute and convalescent COVID-19 samples, and they came from the United States, Italy and Spain. Nucleic acid was either cDNA or gDNA, and it came from T cells, B-cell-depleted T cells, or PBMCs.

Some clones are missing from TCRdb's copy, which holds only in-frame ones; the method was immunoSEQ multiplex PCR. The sample includes tens of thousands of clones, 80% to 90% of them seen just once. The CDR3 has 14 residues. The germline gives CDR1 KGHSH, CDR2 LQKENI. V trimming: 3 bases; J trimming: 4 bases; junction bases outside the gene matches: 2. The sequence was obtained from a man aged 25 to 40 with acute or convalescent COVID-19. Sequenced sample: peripheral blood. The J gene is TRBJ1-2, the V gene TRBV18; 10 positions match TRBD1. CDR3 sequence reads: CASSPGTGAYGYTF. For the CDR3, the DNA is TGTGCCAGCTCACCCGGGACAGGGGCCTATGGCTACACCTTC.